This T cell receptor beta chain was observed in a study of technical replicates of blood from several donors. CDR1 is WNHNN and CDR2 is SYGVQD in the germline V gene (reference sequence). Trimming left V 2 bases short and J 6 bases short, with 32 bases between. CDR3 length equals 20 residues. The assay was immunoSEQ multiplex PCR, and TCRdb's table has in-frame clones only and misses some. This table holds tens of thousands of clones, roughly 91% found once. This rearrangement joins TRBV10-1 to TRBJ2-7, with D perhaps matching TRBD1 (6 bases). Sequenced material: PBMCs. The receptor was derived from a human donor in good health. Some clones in this sample may be carry-over from other donors' samples. CDR3 in amino acids: CASSERCEGGFGIGEIEQYF. As DNA, the CDR3 is TGCGCCAGCAGTGAGAGGTGTGAAGGGGGATTTGGAATCGGGGAGATCGAGCAGTACTTC.